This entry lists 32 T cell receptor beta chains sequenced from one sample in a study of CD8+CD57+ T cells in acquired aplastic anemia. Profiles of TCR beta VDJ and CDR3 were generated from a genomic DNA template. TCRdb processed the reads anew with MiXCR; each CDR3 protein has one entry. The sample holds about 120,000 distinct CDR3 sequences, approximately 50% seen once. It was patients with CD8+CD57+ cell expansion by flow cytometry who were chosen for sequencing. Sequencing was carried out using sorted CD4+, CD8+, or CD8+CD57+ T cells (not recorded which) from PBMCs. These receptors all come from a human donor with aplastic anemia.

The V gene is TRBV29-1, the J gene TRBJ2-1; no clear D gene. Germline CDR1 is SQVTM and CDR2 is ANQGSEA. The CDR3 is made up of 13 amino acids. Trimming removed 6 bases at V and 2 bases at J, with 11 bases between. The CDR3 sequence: CSVEDPAYNEQFF. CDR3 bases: TGCAGCGTCGAGGATCCAGCCTACAATGAGCAGTTCTTC.

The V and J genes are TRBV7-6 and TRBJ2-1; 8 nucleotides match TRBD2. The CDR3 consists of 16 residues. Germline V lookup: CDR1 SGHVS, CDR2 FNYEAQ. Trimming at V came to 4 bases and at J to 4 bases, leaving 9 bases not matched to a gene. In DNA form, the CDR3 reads TGTGCCAGCAGCTCTCTCACTAGCGGACTTTACAATGAGCAGTTCTTC. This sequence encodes CASSSLTSGLYNEQFF.

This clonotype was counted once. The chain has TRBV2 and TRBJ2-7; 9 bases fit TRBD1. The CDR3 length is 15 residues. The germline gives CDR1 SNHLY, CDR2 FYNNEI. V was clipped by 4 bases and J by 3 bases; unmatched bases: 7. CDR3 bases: TGTGCCAGCAGTGTCTCACCGGGACAGGGCTACGAGCAGTACTTC. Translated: CASSVSPGQGYEQYF.

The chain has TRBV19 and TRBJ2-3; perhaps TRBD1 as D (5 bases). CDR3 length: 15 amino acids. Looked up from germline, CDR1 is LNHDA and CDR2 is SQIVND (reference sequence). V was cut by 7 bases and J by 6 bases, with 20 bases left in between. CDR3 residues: CASKTGRRQSDTQYF. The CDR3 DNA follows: TGTGCCAGTAAAACAGGTCGAAGACAGTCCGATACGCAGTATTTT.

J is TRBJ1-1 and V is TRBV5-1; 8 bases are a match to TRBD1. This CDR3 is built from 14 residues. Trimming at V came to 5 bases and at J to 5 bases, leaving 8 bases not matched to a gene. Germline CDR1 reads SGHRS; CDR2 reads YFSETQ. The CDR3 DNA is TGCGCCAGCAGTTCAAACACAGGGGGAACTGAAGCTTTCTTT. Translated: CASSSNTGGTEAFF. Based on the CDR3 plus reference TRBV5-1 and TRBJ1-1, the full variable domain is KAGVTQTPRYLIKTRGQQVTLSCSPISGHRSVSWYQQTPGQGLQFLFEYFSETQRNKGNFPGRFSGRQFSNSRSEMNVSTLELGDSALYLCASSSNTGGTEAFFGQGTRLTVV.

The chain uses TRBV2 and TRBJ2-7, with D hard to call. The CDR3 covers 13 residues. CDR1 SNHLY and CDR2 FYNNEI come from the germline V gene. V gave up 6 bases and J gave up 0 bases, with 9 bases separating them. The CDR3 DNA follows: TGTGCCAGCAGATCGACTCACTCCTACGAGCAGTACTTC. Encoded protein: CASRSTHSYEQYF.

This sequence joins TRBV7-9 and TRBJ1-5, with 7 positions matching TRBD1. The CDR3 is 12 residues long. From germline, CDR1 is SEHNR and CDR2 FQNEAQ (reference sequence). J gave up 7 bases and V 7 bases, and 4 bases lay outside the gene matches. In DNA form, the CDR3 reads TGTGCCAGCATCAGGGGGAACCAGCCCCAGCATTTT. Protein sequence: CASIRGNQPQHF. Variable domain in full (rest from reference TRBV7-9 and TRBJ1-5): DTGVSQNPRHKITKRGQNVTFRCDPISEHNRLYWYRQTLGQGPEFLTYFQNEAQLEKSRLLSDRFSAERPKGSFSTLEIQRTEQGDSAMYLCASIRGNQPQHFGDGTRLSIL.

The CDR3 nucleotides read TGTGCCAGCAGCGGCCGACAGGGTCCCACCATATATTTT. As protein: CASSGRQGPTIYF. The chain links TRBV11-2 to TRBJ1-3; TRBD1 matches 7 bases. J gave up 9 bases and V 5 bases, and 7 bases lay outside the gene matches. The CDR3 has 13 amino acids. Germline assignment: CDR1 SGHAT and CDR2 FQNNGV.

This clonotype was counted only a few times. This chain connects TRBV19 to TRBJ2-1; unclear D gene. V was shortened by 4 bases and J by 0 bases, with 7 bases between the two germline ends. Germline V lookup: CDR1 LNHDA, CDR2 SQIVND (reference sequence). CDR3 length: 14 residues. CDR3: CASSTVISYNEQFF. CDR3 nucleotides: TGTGCCAGTAGTACGGTGATCTCCTACAATGAGCAGTTCTTC.

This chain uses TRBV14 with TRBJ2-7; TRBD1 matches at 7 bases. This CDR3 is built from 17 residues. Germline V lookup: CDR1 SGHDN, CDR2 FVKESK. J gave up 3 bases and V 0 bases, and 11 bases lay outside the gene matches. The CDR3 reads CASSQDRKGGRDYEQYF. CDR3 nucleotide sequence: TGTGCCAGCAGCCAAGATAGGAAAGGGGGCAGAGACTACGAGCAGTACTTC.

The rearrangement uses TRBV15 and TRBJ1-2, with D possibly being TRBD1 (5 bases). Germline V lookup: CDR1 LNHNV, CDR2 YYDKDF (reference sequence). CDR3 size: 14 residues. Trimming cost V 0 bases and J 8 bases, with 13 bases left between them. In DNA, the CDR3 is TGTGCCACCAGCAGAGATCAGGGCATGGACGGCTACACCTTC. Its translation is CATSRDQGMDGYTF.

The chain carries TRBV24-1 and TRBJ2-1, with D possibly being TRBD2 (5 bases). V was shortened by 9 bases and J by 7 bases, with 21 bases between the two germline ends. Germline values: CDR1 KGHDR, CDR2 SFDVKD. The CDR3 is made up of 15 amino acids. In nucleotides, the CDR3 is TGTGCCACCTCTCCCGAACGGCCCGAGGGAAATGAGCAGTTCTTC. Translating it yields CATSPERPEGNEQFF.

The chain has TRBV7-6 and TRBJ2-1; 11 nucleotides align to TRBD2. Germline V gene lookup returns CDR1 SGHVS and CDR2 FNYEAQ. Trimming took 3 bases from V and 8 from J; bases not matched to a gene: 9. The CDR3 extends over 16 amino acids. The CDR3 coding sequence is TGTGCCAGCAGCTTCCTTACTAGCGGGAGCACCCATGAGCAGTTCTTC. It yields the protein CASSFLTSGSTHEQFF.

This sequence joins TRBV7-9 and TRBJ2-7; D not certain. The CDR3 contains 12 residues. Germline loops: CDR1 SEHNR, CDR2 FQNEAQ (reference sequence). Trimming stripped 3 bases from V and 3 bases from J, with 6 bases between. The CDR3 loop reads CASSFSLYEQYF. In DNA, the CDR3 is TGTGCCAGCAGCTTCTCCCTCTACGAGCAGTACTTC.

The CDR3 DNA reads TGTGCCAGCAGCTCGGGCCCGGGACAGGGGGACGAAAAACTGTTTTTT. It specifies CASSSGPGQGDEKLFF. V gene TRBV2 combines with J gene TRBJ1-4, with TRBD1 matching over 11 bases. Germline-derived CDR1 and CDR2 are SNHLY and FYNNEI. This CDR3 contains 16 residues. Trimming took 6 bases from V and 8 from J; bases not matched to a gene: 11.

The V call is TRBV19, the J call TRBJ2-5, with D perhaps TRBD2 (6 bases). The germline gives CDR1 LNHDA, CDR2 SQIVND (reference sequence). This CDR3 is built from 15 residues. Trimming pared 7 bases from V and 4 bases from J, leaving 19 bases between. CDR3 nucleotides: TGTGCCAGTACCTTGGGACGGAGGGTCGGAGAGACCCAGTACTTC. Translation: CASTLGRRVGETQYF.

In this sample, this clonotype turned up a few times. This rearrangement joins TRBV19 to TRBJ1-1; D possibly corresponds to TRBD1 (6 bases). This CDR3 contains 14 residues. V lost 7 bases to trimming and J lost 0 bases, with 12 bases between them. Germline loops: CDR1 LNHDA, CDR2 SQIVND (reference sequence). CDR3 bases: TGTGCCAGTAATCCGGGACATGTGAACACTGAAGCTTTCTTT. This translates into CASNPGHVNTEAFF.

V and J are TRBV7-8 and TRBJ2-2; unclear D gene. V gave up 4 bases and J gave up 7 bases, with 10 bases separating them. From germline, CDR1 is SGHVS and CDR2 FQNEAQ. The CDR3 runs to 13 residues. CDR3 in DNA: TGTGCCAGCAGCTCCTTACCACTCGGGGAGCTGTTTTTT. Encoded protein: CASSSLPLGELFF.

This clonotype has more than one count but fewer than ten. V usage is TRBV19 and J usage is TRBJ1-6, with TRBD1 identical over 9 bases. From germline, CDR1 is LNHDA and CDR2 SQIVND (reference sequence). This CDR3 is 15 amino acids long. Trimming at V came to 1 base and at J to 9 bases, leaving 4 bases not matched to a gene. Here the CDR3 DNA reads TGTGCCAGTAGTATAGGACAGGGGGTTGGTTCACCCCTCCACTTT. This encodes CASSIGQGVGSPLHF.

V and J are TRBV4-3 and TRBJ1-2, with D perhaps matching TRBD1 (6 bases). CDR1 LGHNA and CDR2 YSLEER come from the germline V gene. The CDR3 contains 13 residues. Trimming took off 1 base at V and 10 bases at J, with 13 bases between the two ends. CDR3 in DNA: TGCGCCAGCAGCCAAGTTGGGGCAGGGGACTACACCTTC. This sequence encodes CASSQVGAGDYTF.

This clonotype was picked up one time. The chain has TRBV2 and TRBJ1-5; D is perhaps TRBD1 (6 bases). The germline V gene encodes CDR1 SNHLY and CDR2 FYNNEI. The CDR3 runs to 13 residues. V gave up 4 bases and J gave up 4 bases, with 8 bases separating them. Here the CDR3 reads CASSATGNQPQHF. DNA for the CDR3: TGTGCCAGCAGTGCGACAGGTAATCAGCCCCAGCATTTT.

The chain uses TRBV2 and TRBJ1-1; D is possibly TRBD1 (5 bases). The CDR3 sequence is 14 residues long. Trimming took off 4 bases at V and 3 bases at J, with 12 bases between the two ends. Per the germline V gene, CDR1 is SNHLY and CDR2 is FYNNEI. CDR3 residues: CASSGVSTDTEAFF. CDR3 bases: TGTGCCAGCAGTGGGGTCTCGACAGACACTGAAGCTTTCTTT.

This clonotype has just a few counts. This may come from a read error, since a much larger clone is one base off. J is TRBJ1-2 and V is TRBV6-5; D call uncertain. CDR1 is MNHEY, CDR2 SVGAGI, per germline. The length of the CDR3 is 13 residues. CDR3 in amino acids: CASSSSELVGHTF. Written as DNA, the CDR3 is TGTGCCAGCAGTTCATCGGAACTGGTTGGCCACACCTTC.

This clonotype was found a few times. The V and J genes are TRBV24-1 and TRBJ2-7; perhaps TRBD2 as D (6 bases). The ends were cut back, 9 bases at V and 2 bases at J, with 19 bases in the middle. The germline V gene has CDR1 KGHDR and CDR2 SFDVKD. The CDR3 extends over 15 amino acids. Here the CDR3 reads CATPLAPGDPYEQYF. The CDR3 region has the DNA TGTGCCACCCCTCTGGCCCCGGGAGATCCCTACGAGCAGTACTTC.

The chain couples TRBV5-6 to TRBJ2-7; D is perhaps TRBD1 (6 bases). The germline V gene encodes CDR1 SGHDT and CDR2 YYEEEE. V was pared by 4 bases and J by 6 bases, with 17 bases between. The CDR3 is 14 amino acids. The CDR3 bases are TGTGCCAGCAGCCCACCGGGACATCGCGGCGAGCAGTACTTC. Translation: CASSPPGHRGEQYF.

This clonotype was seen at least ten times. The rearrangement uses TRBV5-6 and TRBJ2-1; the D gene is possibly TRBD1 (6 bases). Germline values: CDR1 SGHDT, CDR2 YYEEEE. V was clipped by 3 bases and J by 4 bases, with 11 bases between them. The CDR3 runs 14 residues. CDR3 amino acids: CASSSGTPYNEQFF. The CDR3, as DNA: TGTGCCAGCAGCTCCGGGACACCTTACAATGAGCAGTTCTTC.

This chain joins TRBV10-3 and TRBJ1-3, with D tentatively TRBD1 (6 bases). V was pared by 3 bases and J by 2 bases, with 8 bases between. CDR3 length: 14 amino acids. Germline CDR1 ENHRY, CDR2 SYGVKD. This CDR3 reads CAISDQGTGNTIYF. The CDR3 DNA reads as TGTGCCATCAGTGACCAGGGGACTGGAAACACCATATATTTT.

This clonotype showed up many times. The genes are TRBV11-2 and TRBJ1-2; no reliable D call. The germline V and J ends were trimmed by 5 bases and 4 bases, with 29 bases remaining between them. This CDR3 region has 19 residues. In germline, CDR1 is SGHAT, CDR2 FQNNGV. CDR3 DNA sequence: TGTGCCAGCAGCGGAGAGGGTGCTGGCCGTTCCGGTCCCCTCTATGGCTACACCTTC. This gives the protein CASSGEGAGRSGPLYGYTF.

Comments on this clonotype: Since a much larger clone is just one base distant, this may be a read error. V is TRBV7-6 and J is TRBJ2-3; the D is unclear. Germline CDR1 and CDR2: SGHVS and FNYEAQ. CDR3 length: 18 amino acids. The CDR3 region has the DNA TGTGCCGGCAGCTTAGACGACTCGCTGGGGATGGGCACAGATACGCAGTATTTT. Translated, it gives CAGSLDDSLGMGTDTQYF.

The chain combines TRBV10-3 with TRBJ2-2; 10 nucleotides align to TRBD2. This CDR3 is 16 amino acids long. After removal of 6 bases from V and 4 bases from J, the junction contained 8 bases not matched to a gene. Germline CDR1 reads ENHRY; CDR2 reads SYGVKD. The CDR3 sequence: CAIRLTSGAATGELFF. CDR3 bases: TGTGCCATCAGACTAACTAGCGGGGCGGCCACCGGGGAGCTGTTTTTT.

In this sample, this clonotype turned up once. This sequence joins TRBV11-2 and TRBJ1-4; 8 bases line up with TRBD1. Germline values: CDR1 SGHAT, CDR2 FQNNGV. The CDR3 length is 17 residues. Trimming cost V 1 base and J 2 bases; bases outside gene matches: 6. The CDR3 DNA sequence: TGTGCCAGCAGCTTAGGCTCAGGGGGCTTCACTAATGAAAAACTGTTTTTT. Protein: CASSLGSGGFTNEKLFF.

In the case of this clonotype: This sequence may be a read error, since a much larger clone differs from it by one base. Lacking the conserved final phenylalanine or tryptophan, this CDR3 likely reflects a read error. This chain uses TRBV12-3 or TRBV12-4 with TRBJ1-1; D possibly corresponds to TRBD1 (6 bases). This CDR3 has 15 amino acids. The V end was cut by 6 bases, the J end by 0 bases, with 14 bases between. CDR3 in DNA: TGTGCCAGCAGCTCGGACAGTTTCATGAACACTGAAGCTTTCATT. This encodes CASSSDSFMNTEAFI.